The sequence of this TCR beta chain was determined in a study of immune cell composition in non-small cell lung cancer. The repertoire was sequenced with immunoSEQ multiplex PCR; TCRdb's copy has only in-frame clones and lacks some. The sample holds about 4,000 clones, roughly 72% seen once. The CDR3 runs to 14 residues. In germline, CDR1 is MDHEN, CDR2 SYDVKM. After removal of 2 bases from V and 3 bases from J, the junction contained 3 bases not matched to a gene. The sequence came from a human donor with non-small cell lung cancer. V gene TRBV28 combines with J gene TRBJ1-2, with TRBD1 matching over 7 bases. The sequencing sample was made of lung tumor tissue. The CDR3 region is CASSLRGLDYGYTF. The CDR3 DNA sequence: TGTGCCAGCAGTTTAAGGGGGCTCGACTATGGCTACACCTTC.